These 29 T cell receptor beta chains came from one sample sequenced in a study of vaccination and CD4 T cells after COVID-19. Cultured CD4+ T cell DNA was sequenced using the Oncomine TCR Beta short-read assay. One entry per CDR3 protein, called by TCRdb with MiXCR from the PCR reads. The data contain 15,000 to 20,000 distinct CDR3 sequences, about 60% of them seen just once; the ten biggest clones take up about 12%. Treatment denoted: roughly 11-day PBMC culture with coronavirus spike peptide pools or control peptides (ViraFEST assay). These receptors are not linked to any known antigen. Sequences were obtained from CD4+ T cells from blood, cultured in vitro. These receptors were obtained from a human donor who had recovered from COVID-19.

This chain connects TRBV7-2 to TRBJ2-3; no definite D call. The germline CDR1 and CDR2 sequences are SGHTA and FQGNSA. This CDR3 region has 14 residues. Trimming left V 5 bases short and J 7 bases short, with 16 bases between. The CDR3 is CASSLVTSANTQYF. In nucleotides, the CDR3 is TGTGCCAGCAGCCTGGTCACGAGCGCCAATACGCAGTATTTT. Full variable domain (outside the CDR3, taken from reference TRBV7-2 and TRBJ2-3): GAGVSQSPSNKVTEKGKDVELRCDPISGHTALYWYRQSLGQGLEFLIYFQGNSAPDKSGLPSDRFSAERTGGSVSTLTIQRTQQEDSAVYLCASSLVTSANTQYFGPGTRLTVL.

The chain has TRBV6-5 and TRBJ2-7; 8 bases align to TRBD1. V shed 6 bases and J 4 bases; nucleotides not matched to a gene: 11. This CDR3 comprises 15 residues. The germline V gene encodes CDR1 MNHEY and CDR2 SVGAGI. Here the CDR3 DNA reads TGTGCCAGCAGCTACCGGGGGACAGGAGAATACGAGCAGTACTTC. This translates into CASSYRGTGEYEQYF.

This sequence joins TRBV20-1 and TRBJ1-2; D is perhaps TRBD1 (6 bases). The length of the CDR3 is 14 residues. The germline V and J ends were trimmed by 1 base and 4 bases, with 13 bases remaining between them. Germline CDR1 and CDR2: DFQATT and SNEGSKA (reference sequence). This chain's CDR3 is CSARGGEGVYGYTF. CDR3 nucleotide sequence: TGCAGTGCTAGAGGGGGCGAGGGGGTCTATGGCTACACCTTC.

This clonotype was counted between two and nine times. The rearrangement links TRBV20-1 to TRBJ2-7; TRBD2 might be the D (6 bases). The CDR3 runs to 15 residues. Between the trimmed V and J ends, which lost 5 bases and 0 bases, there was a span of 17 bases. Germline V gene sequence: CDR1 DFQATT, CDR2 SNEGSKA (reference sequence). In DNA, the CDR3 is TGCAGTGCTCCACCGCGGGGCGGTAGCTCCTACGAGCAGTACTTC. It yields the protein CSAPPRGGSSYEQYF.

V usage is TRBV19 and J usage is TRBJ2-7; a possible D gene is TRBD1 (5 bases). V was trimmed by 1 base and J by 3 bases, leaving 13 bases between them. CDR1 and CDR2 (germline): LNHDA, SQIVND (reference sequence). The CDR3 totals 15 residues. This CDR3 is CASSIGTTQDYEQYF. The CDR3 nucleotides are TGTGCCAGTAGTATAGGGACAACCCAAGACTACGAGCAGTACTTC. Together with reference TRBV19 and TRBJ2-7, the CDR3 gives the full variable domain: DGGITQSPKYLFRKEGQNVTLSCEQNLNHDAMYWYRQDPGQGLRLIYYSQIVNDFQKGDIAEGYSVSREKKESFPLTVTSAQKNPTAFYLCASSIGTTQDYEQYFGPGTRLTVT.

The rearrangement links TRBV20-1 to TRBJ2-3; D perhaps matches TRBD2 (5 bases). The CDR3 contains 16 residues. Per germline, CDR1 DFQATT and CDR2 SNEGSKA (reference sequence). The CDR3 region is CSLSKPEGSSADTQYF. The CDR3 DNA reads as TGCAGCCTCAGTAAACCGGAAGGGAGTTCCGCAGATACGCAGTATTTT.

This clonotype turned up a few times. The rearrangement links TRBV20-1 to TRBJ2-1; 10 nucleotides line up with TRBD2. Unmatched junction bases numbered 12, after V lost 4 bases and J lost 3 bases. Germline loops: CDR1 DFQATT, CDR2 SNEGSKA (reference sequence). The CDR3 extends over 17 amino acids. DNA for the CDR3: TGCAGTGCTAAAGCAGGAGCTAGCGGGAGCCACTACAATGAGCAGTTCTTC. Amino acid sequence: CSAKAGASGSHYNEQFF.

This chain joins TRBV30 and TRBJ1-5; D uncertain. Germline CDR1 GTSNPN, CDR2 SVGIG (reference sequence). Trimming stripped 1 base from V and 0 bases from J, with 4 bases between. The CDR3 totals 13 residues. The CDR3: CAWSGDSNQPQHF. CDR3 DNA sequence: TGTGCCTGGAGTGGTGATAGCAATCAGCCCCAGCATTTT.

This clonotype was detected only a few times. The V gene is TRBV6-2 or TRBV6-3, the J gene TRBJ1-5; D remains unclear. Germline CDR1 MNHEY, CDR2 SVGEGT. Between the trimmed V and J ends, which lost 9 bases and 0 bases, there was a span of 15 bases. The CDR3 extends over 15 amino acids. The CDR3 nucleotides are TGTGCCAGTGCCGGGTCATTCGGTAGCAATCAGCCCCAGCATTTT. As protein: CASAGSFGSNQPQHF.

The V and J genes are TRBV2 and TRBJ2-5; TRBD1 matches 7 bases. The germline CDR1 and CDR2 sequences are SNHLY and FYNNEI. The CDR3 has 17 residues. V lost 6 bases, J lost 0 bases, and 13 bases stayed unmatched. Here the CDR3 DNA reads TGTGCCAGCAGGGGACAGACCCTAGGGGGTTACCAAGAGACCCAGTACTTC. Translation: CASRGQTLGGYQETQYF.

The CDR3 protein is CASSDNAGSEAFF. In DNA form, the CDR3 reads TGCGCCAGCAGCGATAACGCGGGCTCTGAAGCTTTCTTT. The chain links TRBV5-1 to TRBJ1-1; D is ambiguous. The ends were cut back, 4 bases at V and 6 bases at J, with 13 bases in the middle. Germline V CDR1 and CDR2: SGHRS, YFSETQ. This CDR3 contains 13 residues.

The genes are TRBV2 and TRBJ1-5; D gene uncertain. Germline values: CDR1 SNHLY, CDR2 FYNNEI. V was shortened by 0 bases and J by 2 bases, with 8 bases between the two germline ends. The CDR3 length is 15 residues. CDR3 coding DNA: TGTGCCAGCAGTGAAGCGGGGAAGGGCAATCAGCCCCAGCATTTT. Amino acid sequence: CASSEAGKGNQPQHF.

The rearrangement links TRBV6-1 to TRBJ1-6; weak D call: TRBD1 (5 bases). Germline V CDR1 and CDR2: MNHNS, SASEGT. V was clipped by 6 bases and J by 0 bases, with 18 bases between them. The CDR3 is made up of 18 amino acids. CDR3 in amino acids: CASSRTGTESSYNSPLHF. The DNA for the CDR3 is TGTGCCAGCAGCCGAACCGGGACCGAGAGCTCCTATAATTCACCCCTCCACTTT.

The rearrangement joins TRBV2 to TRBJ1-1; D possibly corresponds to TRBD1 (5 bases). Germline V gene lookup returns CDR1 SNHLY and CDR2 FYNNEI. This CDR3 has 11 residues. V was shortened by 6 bases and J by 5 bases, with 7 bases between the two germline ends. As DNA, the CDR3 is TGTGCCAGCAGCGAGGGGACTGAAGCTTTCTTT. Amino acids: CASSEGTEAFF.

The rearrangement links TRBV28 to TRBJ1-5; D possibly corresponds to TRBD1 (5 bases). CDR3 length: 19 amino acids. CDR1 and CDR2 (germline): MDHEN, SYDVKM. Trimming removed 6 bases from V and 4 bases from J, with 28 bases in between. Here the CDR3 reads CASSSQGAGVSQGNQPQHF. DNA of the CDR3: TGTGCCAGCAGCTCTCAAGGGGCGGGGGTCTCCCAAGGGAATCAGCCCCAGCATTTT. Full variable domain (outside the CDR3, taken from reference TRBV28 and TRBJ1-5): DVKVTQSSRYLVKRTGEKVFLECVQDMDHENMFWYRQDPGLGLRLIYFSYDVKMKEKGDIPEGYSVSREKKERFSLILESASTNQTSMYLCASSSQGAGVSQGNQPQHFGDGTRLSIL.

This rearrangement joins TRBV20-1 to TRBJ2-2; either TRBD1 or TRBD2 may supply D (5 bases each). Germline V gives CDR1 DFQATT, CDR2 SNEGSKA (reference sequence). V lost 0 bases and J lost 5, with 13 bases in between. There are 15 residues in the CDR3. The CDR3 sequence: CSARDFRDQTGELFF. The DNA for the CDR3 is TGCAGTGCTAGAGATTTCCGGGACCAGACCGGGGAGCTGTTTTTT.

This clonotype was found once. The chain combines TRBV10-2 with TRBJ1-3; TRBD1 matches at 8 bases. Germline CDR1 reads WSHSY; CDR2 reads SAAADI. The trim removed 5 bases at V and 0 bases at J, leaving 3 bases unmatched. CDR3 length: 15 amino acids. The CDR3 loop reads CASSTGGFSGNTIYF. CDR3 DNA: TGCGCCAGCAGTACAGGGGGGTTCTCTGGAAACACCATATATTTT.

The rearrangement links TRBV7-2 to TRBJ1-6; maybe TRBD1 (5 bases). The CDR3 sequence is 18 residues long. Germline CDR1 and CDR2: SGHTA and FQGNSA. Between the trimmed V and J ends, which lost 3 bases and 0 bases, there was a span of 15 bases. This CDR3 is CASSLGQGRSSYNSPLHF. Here the CDR3 DNA reads TGTGCCAGCAGCTTGGGCCAGGGAAGGAGCTCCTATAATTCACCCCTCCACTTT.

The CDR3 region has the DNA TGTGCCAGCAGCTGGGACAGGGGGAACACTGAAGCTTTCTTT. This encodes CASSWDRGNTEAFF. The chain employs TRBV7-2 and TRBJ1-1; 10 positions match TRBD1. The CDR3 is 14 residues long. CDR1 is SGHTA and CDR2 is FQGNSA in the germline V gene. V was clipped by 4 bases and J by 1 base; unmatched bases: 0.

The V call is TRBV2, the J call TRBJ1-1; D might be TRBD1 (5 bases). CDR1 is SNHLY, CDR2 FYNNEI, per germline. Trimming removed 5 bases from V and 0 bases from J, with 22 bases in between. CDR3 length equals 18 residues. The CDR3 sequence: CASSPPRGRFYMNTEAFF. CDR3 nucleotides: TGTGCCAGCAGTCCTCCGAGGGGTAGGTTTTACATGAACACTGAAGCTTTCTTT.

V usage is TRBV12-3 or TRBV12-4 and J usage is TRBJ2-1; 10 bases are a match to TRBD2. V was pared by 6 bases and J by 4 bases, with 6 bases of the junction left unmatched. The CDR3 is 15 amino acids. The CDR3 loop reads CASSRRLAGYNEQFF. The CDR3 DNA sequence: TGTGCCAGCAGCAGACGACTAGCGGGTTACAATGAGCAGTTCTTC.

J is TRBJ2-1 and V is TRBV7-9; TRBD2 aligns across 7 bases. Per the germline V gene, CDR1 is SEHNR and CDR2 is FQNEAQ (reference sequence). The CDR3 sequence is 14 residues long. V lost 4 bases to trimming and J lost 6 bases; unmatched junction nucleotides: 6. DNA of the CDR3: TGTGCCAGCAGCTCGAGCGGGGTGGGCAATGAGCAGTTCTTC. Translated, it gives CASSSSGVGNEQFF.

There are a few counts of this clonotype. The chain is built from TRBV6-2 or TRBV6-3 and TRBJ2-7, with TRBD1 matching 7 bases. The CDR3 length is 15 residues. Germline-derived CDR1 and CDR2 are MNHEY and SVGEGT. V was clipped by 2 bases and J by 3 bases; unmatched bases: 7. CDR3 coding DNA: TGTGCCAGCAGTTACCGGACAGGAGCGGACTACGAGCAGTACTTC. This codes for CASSYRTGADYEQYF.

V is TRBV20-1 and J is TRBJ2-1; a weak D match, TRBD1 (7 bases). Germline-derived CDR1 and CDR2 are DFQATT and SNEGSKA (reference sequence). V was trimmed by 6 bases and J by 3 bases, leaving 12 bases between them. The CDR3 covers 13 residues. The CDR3 DNA sequence: TGCAGTGCCAGGGGGGCGGGCTACAATGAGCAGTTCTTC. Its protein product is CSARGAGYNEQFF.

This rearrangement joins TRBV2 to TRBJ2-1; D unresolved. The germline CDR1 and CDR2 sequences are SNHLY and FYNNEI. V was pared by 2 bases and J by 4 bases, with 12 bases between. This CDR3 contains 15 residues. DNA of the CDR3: TGTGCCAGCAGTGAAACGCTAGAACAGTACAATGAGCAGTTCTTC. This encodes CASSETLEQYNEQFF.

The table lists this clonotype with a few counts. CDR3 bases: TGCAGTGCTAGACCCCCGCCAAGTGAGCAGTTCTTC. The encoded protein is CSARPPPSEQFF. The V call is TRBV20-1, the J call TRBJ2-1; no reliable D call. CDR1 and CDR2 (germline): DFQATT, SNEGSKA (reference sequence). CDR3 length equals 12 residues. Trimming shortened V by 2 bases and J by 9 bases, and 11 bases separated the two germline ends.

The V gene is TRBV6-5, the J gene TRBJ2-2; no reliable D call. CDR1 and CDR2 from the germline V gene are MNHEY and SVGAGI. This CDR3 is 13 amino acids long. V was cut by 3 bases and J by 6 bases, with 8 bases left in between. CDR3 nucleotides: TGTGCCAGCAGTTATACACAAGCCGGGGAGCTGTTTTTT. Its protein product is CASSYTQAGELFF.

The chain recombines TRBV24-1 with TRBJ1-5; D is undetermined. The V gene lost 5 bases and the J gene lost 2 bases, with 12 bases spanning the gap. The CDR3 totals 15 residues. Germline CDR1 and CDR2: KGHDR and SFDVKD. The CDR3: CATSGPGSGNQPQHF. CDR3 in DNA: TGTGCCACCAGTGGGCCCGGAAGCGGCAATCAGCCCCAGCATTTT.

This clonotype showed up just a few times. This chain connects TRBV7-9 to TRBJ2-5; possible D gene TRBD2, 6 bases. Germline CDR1 and CDR2: SEHNR and FQNEAQ (reference sequence). The CDR3 is made up of 15 amino acids. V gave up 5 bases and J gave up 1 base, with 14 bases separating them. The CDR3 DNA is TGTGCCAGCAGCCTAAGACGGGACTCCCAAGAGACCCAGTACTTC. Residues: CASSLRRDSQETQYF.